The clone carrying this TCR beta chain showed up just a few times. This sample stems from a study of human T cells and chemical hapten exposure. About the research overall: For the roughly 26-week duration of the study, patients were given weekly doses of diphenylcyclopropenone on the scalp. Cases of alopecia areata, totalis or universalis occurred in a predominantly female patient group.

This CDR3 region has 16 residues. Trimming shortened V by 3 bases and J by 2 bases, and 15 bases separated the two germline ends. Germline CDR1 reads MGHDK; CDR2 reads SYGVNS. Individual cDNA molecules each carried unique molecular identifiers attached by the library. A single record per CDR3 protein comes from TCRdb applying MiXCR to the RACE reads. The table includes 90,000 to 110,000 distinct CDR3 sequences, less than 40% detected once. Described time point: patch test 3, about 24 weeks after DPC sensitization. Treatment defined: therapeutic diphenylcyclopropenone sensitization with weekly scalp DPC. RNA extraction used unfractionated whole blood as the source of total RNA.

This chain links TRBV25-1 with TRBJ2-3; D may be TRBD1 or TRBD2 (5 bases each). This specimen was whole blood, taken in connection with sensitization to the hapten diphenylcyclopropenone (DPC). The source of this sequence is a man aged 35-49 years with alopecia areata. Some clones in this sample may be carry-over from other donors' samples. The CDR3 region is CASSDRSGPATDTQYF. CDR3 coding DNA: TGTGCCAGCAGTGATCGTTCGGGGCCAGCCACAGATACGCAGTATTTT.